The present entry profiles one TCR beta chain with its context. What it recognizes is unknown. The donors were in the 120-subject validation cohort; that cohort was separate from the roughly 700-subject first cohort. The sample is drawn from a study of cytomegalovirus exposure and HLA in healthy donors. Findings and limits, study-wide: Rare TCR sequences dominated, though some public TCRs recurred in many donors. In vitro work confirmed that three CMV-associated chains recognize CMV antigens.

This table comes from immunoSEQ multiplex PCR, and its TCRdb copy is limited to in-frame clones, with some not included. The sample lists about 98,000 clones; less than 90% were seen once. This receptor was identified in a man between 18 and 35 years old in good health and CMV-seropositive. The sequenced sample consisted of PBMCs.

CDR3 in amino acids: CASSLGLAGITDTQYF. CDR3 DNA sequence: TGTGCCAGCAGCCTTGGACTAGCGGGAATCACAGATACGCAGTATTTT. V usage is TRBV7-9 and J usage is TRBJ2-3; 12 bases map to TRBD2. The CDR3 extends over 16 amino acids. V shed 5 bases, J shed 2 bases, and the junction held 5 bases outside the gene matches. Per the germline V gene, CDR1 is SEHNR and CDR2 is FQNEAQ (reference sequence).